Listed here are 20 T cell receptor beta chains from one sample, sequenced in a study of OX40 agonist ivuxolimab in advanced cancers. Sequencing used immunoSEQ multiplex PCR; TCRdb keeps in-frame clones, though not all of them. The data contain thousands of clones, approximately 79% of them seen just once; the ten biggest clones take up 30% to 45%. Sequencing was performed on CD4+ or CD8+ T cells sorted from blood, taken in a trial of the OX40 agonist ivuxolimab. The receptors come from an adult with an advanced solid tumor such as melanoma, head and neck, liver or kidney cancer.

This chain links TRBV7-2 with TRBJ2-7, with 8 bases fitting TRBD1. Germline trimming cut 0 bases from V and 7 bases from J; bases unmatched to any gene: 8. From germline, CDR1 is SGHTA and CDR2 FQGNSA. The CDR3 runs 15 residues. In nucleotides, the CDR3 is TGTGCCAGCAGCTTAGCGGGGGACAGGACCCGTGAGCAGTACTTC. Residues: CASSLAGDRTREQYF.

The chain recombines TRBV7-9 with TRBJ2-2, with a weak D call TRBD2 (6 bases). Germline V gene data show CDR1 as SEHNR and CDR2 as FQNEAQ (reference sequence). Trimming cost V 4 bases and J 2 bases, with 11 bases left between them. CDR3 size: 15 residues. The CDR3 loop reads CASSWDSFNTGELFF. CDR3 nucleotide sequence: TGTGCCAGCAGCTGGGACTCTTTCAACACCGGGGAGCTGTTTTTT.

The chain combines TRBV11-2 with TRBJ2-1, with a tentative D call TRBD1 (5 bases). The CDR3 contains 16 residues. V was clipped by 1 base and J by 0 bases, with 10 bases between them. Germline assignment: CDR1 SGHAT and CDR2 FQNNGV. The DNA of the CDR3 is TGTGCCAGCAGCTTAGTTGGTCAGGGCTCCTACAATGAGCAGTTCTTC. Translation gives CASSLVGQGSYNEQFF.

The chain combines TRBV9 with TRBJ2-7; TRBD1 matches at 10 bases. The germline CDR1 and CDR2 sequences are SGDLS and YYNGEE. The length of the CDR3 is 14 residues. The J segment lost 4 bases and the V segment lost 4 bases, leaving 5 bases of the junction unmatched. The CDR3 region is CASSPRQGAYEQYF. The DNA of the CDR3 is TGTGCCAGCAGCCCGCGACAGGGGGCTTACGAGCAGTACTTC.

The CDR3 nucleotides are TGTGCCTGGAGTTTAGGGGAAAAACTGTTTTTT. Amino acids: CAWSLGEKLFF. V usage is TRBV30 and J usage is TRBJ1-4; D gene unclear. Trimming removed 2 bases at V and 8 bases at J, with 6 bases between. Germline CDR1 GTSNPN, CDR2 SVGIG (reference sequence). The CDR3 spans 11 residues.

The chain is built from TRBV28 and TRBJ2-2; D gene uncertain. V was clipped by 3 bases and J by 3 bases, with 8 bases between them. This CDR3 has 14 amino acids. CDR1 is MDHEN, CDR2 SYDVKM, per germline. CDR3 in amino acids: CASSFLGDTGELFF. In DNA form, the CDR3 reads TGTGCCAGCAGTTTCCTCGGAGACACCGGGGAGCTGTTTTTT.

This rearrangement joins TRBV19 to TRBJ1-5; D is uncertain. Germline V gives CDR1 LNHDA, CDR2 SQIVND (reference sequence). The CDR3 is 15 amino acids. The V gene lost 9 bases and the J gene lost 3 bases, with 18 bases spanning the gap. CDR3 bases: TGTGCCAGCACCGGGGTTGGGGTACTCAATCAGCCCCAGCATTTT. Amino acids: CASTGVGVLNQPQHF.

This clone was seen only once. The rearrangement joins TRBV7-5 to TRBJ2-7; the table's D gene call, TRBD2, was not cross checked with the DNA. TRBV7-5 is a pseudogene locus. The CDR3 is 15 residues long. The chain's CDR3 is CVRSLTGTYTYEQYF. The CDR3 DNA reads as TGTGTCAGAAGCTTAACCGGGACTTATACCTACGAGCAGTACTTC.

V is TRBV19 and J is TRBJ2-5; D remains unclear. The CDR3 loop spans 15 amino acids. CDR1 LNHDA and CDR2 SQIVND come from the germline V gene (reference sequence). V gave up 5 bases and J gave up 5 bases, with 18 bases separating them. The CDR3 nucleotides read TGTGCCAGTAGTGCGGAATGGGTGGGATATGAGACCCAGTACTTC. As protein: CASSAEWVGYETQYF.

The gene calls are TRBV2 and TRBJ2-1; 10 bases match TRBD2. Trimming at V came to 5 bases and at J to 7 bases, leaving 8 bases not matched to a gene. Germline V CDR1 and CDR2: SNHLY, FYNNEI. The CDR3 consists of 15 residues. CDR3 nucleotides: TGTGCCAGCAGTACCAGCGGGGGGGCCACGAATGAGCAGTTCTTC. Amino acids: CASSTSGGATNEQFF.

In DNA, the CDR3 is TGTGCCAGCAGCGCACCGGGGCCCGAAGGGCCAGATACGCAGTATTTT. Its protein product is CASSAPGPEGPDTQYF. The chain has TRBV7-9 and TRBJ2-3; the D call may be TRBD1 or TRBD2 (5 bases each). The CDR3 covers 16 residues. Germline-derived CDR1 and CDR2 are SEHNR and FQNEAQ (reference sequence). Trimming took off 5 bases at V and 4 bases at J, with 19 bases between the two ends.

The chain links TRBV5-1 to TRBJ2-7; no reliable D call. This CDR3 has 14 amino acids. Germline V gene lookup returns CDR1 SGHRS and CDR2 YFSETQ. V lost 4 bases and J 3 bases, leaving 14 bases between the germline ends. CDR3 in amino acids: CASSLADGYYEQYF. CDR3 in DNA: TGCGCCAGCAGCCTGGCCGACGGATACTACGAGCAGTACTTC.

The rearrangement joins TRBV14 to TRBJ2-3; TRBD2 matches at 13 bases. The CDR3 contains 15 residues. Germline lookup yields CDR1 SGHDN and CDR2 FVKESK. V dropped 4 bases and J dropped 7; count of bases not matched to a gene: 5. The CDR3 region has the DNA TGTGCCAGCAGCCTCCGGACTAGCGGGAGTAATACGCAGTATTTT. Its protein is CASSLRTSGSNTQYF.

This clone was found once. A read error may produce the germline difference seen at one junction end. The J gene is TRBJ1-5, the V gene TRBV5-4; D gene uncertain. This CDR3 comprises 10 residues. Germline V gives CDR1 SGHNT, CDR2 YYREEE (reference sequence). In DNA form, the CDR3 reads TGTGCCAGCACCTTGCTGCCCCAGCATTTT. This codes for CASTLLPQHF.

CDR3: CASIDLVLAGQGHVGELFF. The DNA for the CDR3 is TGTGCCAGTATTGATTTGGTACTCGCGGGACAGGGGCACGTCGGGGAGCTGTTTTTT. This chain links TRBV19 with TRBJ2-2; 10 bases fit TRBD1. The CDR3 has 19 amino acids. V was pared by 7 bases and J by 7 bases, with 21 bases of the junction left unmatched. CDR1 and CDR2 (germline): LNHDA, SQIVND (reference sequence).

This chain joins TRBV29-1 and TRBJ2-3; D assignment may be TRBD1 or TRBD2 (5 bases each). Trimming took off 4 bases at V and 3 bases at J, with 14 bases between the two ends. The germline V gene encodes CDR1 SQVTM and CDR2 ANQGSEA. This CDR3 has 14 residues. For the CDR3, the DNA is TGCAGCGTTGGAGGGGAAGTGAGGACAGATACGCAGTATTTT. As protein: CSVGGEVRTDTQYF.

The DNA for the CDR3 is TGTGCCAGCATAGCGGGTACCGGCAATGAGCAGTTCTTC. Translated, it gives CASIAGTGNEQFF. V is TRBV5-6 and J is TRBJ2-1; 7 bases are a match to TRBD2. The CDR3 spans 13 residues. V dropped 6 bases and J dropped 6; count of bases not matched to a gene: 6. From germline, CDR1 is SGHDT and CDR2 YYEEEE. The full variable domain, its missing parts supplied by reference TRBV5-6 and TRBJ2-1, is DAGVTQSPTHLIKTRGQQVTLRCSPKSGHDTVSWYQQALGQGPQFIFQYYEEEERQRGNFPDRFSGHQFPNYSSELNVNALLLGDSALYLCASIAGTGNEQFFGPGTRLTVL.

The chain carries TRBV6-5 and TRBJ1-4; a possible D gene is TRBD1 (6 bases). The CDR3 is made up of 16 amino acids. Trimming cost V 4 bases and J 0 bases, with 12 bases left between them. CDR1 is MNHEY and CDR2 is SVGAGI in the germline V gene. CDR3 sequence (DNA): TGTGCCAGCAGTTCCTCAGGGGCTGCAACTAATGAAAAACTGTTTTTT. Translating it yields CASSSSGAATNEKLFF.

The chain has TRBV11-1 and TRBJ1-2; the D is unclear. The CDR3 has 16 residues. CDR1 is SGHAT, CDR2 FQDESV, per germline (reference sequence). V lost 0 bases and J 8 bases, leaving 19 bases between the germline ends. CDR3 sequence: CASSLAVAETTRGYTF. CDR3 DNA sequence: TGTGCCAGCAGCTTAGCGGTCGCGGAGACTACGAGAGGCTACACCTTC.

The V call is TRBV6-1, the J call TRBJ2-1; 7 bases line up with TRBD2. Per germline, CDR1 MNHNS and CDR2 SASEGT. V lost 6 bases to trimming and J lost 2 bases; unmatched junction nucleotides: 7. This CDR3 has 15 amino acids. CDR3 nucleotides: TGTGCCAGCAGCAGCGGGACGAGGGCCTACAATGAGCAGTTCTTC. This translates into CASSSGTRAYNEQFF.